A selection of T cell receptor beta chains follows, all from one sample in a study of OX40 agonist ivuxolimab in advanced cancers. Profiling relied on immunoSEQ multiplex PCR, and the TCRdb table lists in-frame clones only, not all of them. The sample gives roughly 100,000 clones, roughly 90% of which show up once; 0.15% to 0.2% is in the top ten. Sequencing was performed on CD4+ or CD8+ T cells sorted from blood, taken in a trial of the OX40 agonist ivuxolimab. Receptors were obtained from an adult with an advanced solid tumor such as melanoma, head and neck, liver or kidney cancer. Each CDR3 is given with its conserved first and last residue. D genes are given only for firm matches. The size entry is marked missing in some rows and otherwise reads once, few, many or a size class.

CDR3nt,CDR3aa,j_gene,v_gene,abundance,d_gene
TGTGCCTGGCAAGGCAGGGCACGGGATGGCTACACCTTC,CAWQGRARDGYTF,TRBJ1-2,TRBV30,NA,NA
TGTGCCTGGACGGAGGGGAGTGGCTACACCTTC,CAWTEGSGYTF,TRBJ1-2,TRBV30,NA,NA
TGCGCCAGCAGCTCAGTCCCGGGACAGGTTAGTTCCACTGAAGCTTTCTTT,CASSSVPGQVSSTEAFF,TRBJ1-1,TRBV5-1,NA,TRBD1
TGTGCCAGCAGGGGACAGAAGAACACTGAAGCTTTCTTT,CASRGQKNTEAFF,TRBJ1-1,TRBV6-6,once,TRBD1
TGTGCCAGCAGTGTTGTGTTCATGAACACTGAAGCTTTCTTT,CASSVVFMNTEAFF,TRBJ1-1,TRBV27,NA,NA
TGTGCCAGCAGCGTTACAGGGAATAATTCACCCCTCCACTTT,CASSVTGNNSPLHF,TRBJ1-6,TRBV9,NA,NA
TGTGCCTGGGGAGGAGAGACCCAGTACTTC,CAWGGETQYF,TRBJ2-5,TRBV30,NA,NA
TGTGCCAGCAGCCAAGAGGTCAGGGTAGGCACAGATACGCAGTATTTT,CASSQEVRVGTDTQYF,TRBJ2-3,TRBV27,NA,NA
TGCGCCAGCAGCTTGAGACTTAGCTCCTATAATTCACCCCTCCACTTT,CASSLRLSSYNSPLHF,TRBJ1-6,TRBV5-1,NA,NA
TGTGCCAGCAGCAAGGACGGGTTAAGGAGAAATGAGCAGTTCTTC,CASSKDGLRRNEQFF,TRBJ2-1,TRBV6-5,NA,NA
TGCGCCAGCAGCTTAACCGGGACAAACCACATTCAGTACTTC,CASSLTGTNHIQYF,TRBJ2-4,TRBV5-1,NA,NA
TGTGCCTGGAGTACCGGGACTAGCGTCATGAATGAGCAGTTCTTC,CAWSTGTSVMNEQFF,TRBJ2-1,TRBV30,NA,TRBD2
TGTGCCAGCAGCTTAGACATCACGGAGGCTAACTATGGCTACACCTTC,CASSLDITEANYGYTF,TRBJ1-2,TRBV7-9,once,NA
TGTGCCAGCAGTGAATTGGATTCCAATCAGCCCCAGCATTTT,CASSELDSNQPQHF,TRBJ1-5,TRBV6-5,NA,NA
TGCGCCAGCAGTGTTCTCACTAGCGGGAGCGAGCAGTACTTC,CASSVLTSGSEQYF,TRBJ2-7,TRBV10-1,NA,TRBD2
TGTGCCACCAGCAGAGATCTGTTCACTGAAGCTTTCTTT,CATSRDLFTEAFF,TRBJ1-1,TRBV15,NA,NA
TGTGCCAGCAATCAAGCGGCCTCCGATACGCAGTATTTT,CASNQAASDTQYF,TRBJ2-3,TRBV7-3,NA,NA
TGTGCCAGCAGCTTGGTTAGCGGGGGGAGATACAATGAGCAGTTCTTC,CASSLVSGGRYNEQFF,TRBJ2-1,TRBV5-4,NA,TRBD2
TGTGCTAGTGGGACTAGTGCAGATACGCAGTATTTT,CASGTSADTQYF,TRBJ2-3,TRBV12-5,NA,NA
TGTGCCAGCAGTGAAGAGGGGGTAGCGGGCGTATATGGCTACACCTTC,CASSEEGVAGVYGYTF,TRBJ1-2,TRBV2,NA,NA
TGTGCCAGCAGCTTGGGCCCCCGGACAGGGGGCAGCGAAAAACTGTTTTTT,CASSLGPRTGGSEKLFF,TRBJ1-4,TRBV5-4,NA,TRBD1
TGTGCCAGCAGCTTAGACCCCGGACAGGGTTCAAGCGAGCAGTACTTC,CASSLDPGQGSSEQYF,TRBJ2-7,TRBV7-9,once,TRBD1
TGTGCTAGTGGTTACCTAGCGGCAGATGCCGGTGAGCAGTTCTTC,CASGYLAADAGEQFF,TRBJ2-1,TRBV12-5,NA,TRBD2
TGTGCCAGCAGTCTGGAGAGGGGCAATGAGCAGTTCTTC,CASSLERGNEQFF,TRBJ2-1,TRBV6-4,NA,NA
TGTGCCAGCAGATCCTACAGAGGATATAATTCACCCCTCCACTTT,CASRSYRGYNSPLHF,TRBJ1-6,TRBV25-1,NA,NA
TGCGCCAGCAGCCCCGGACTAGCGGGAACAGATACGCAGTATTTT,CASSPGLAGTDTQYF,TRBJ2-3,TRBV5-1,few,TRBD2
TGTGCCAGCAGCGTTCGACAGGGGGCGGGTGAAAAACTGTTTTTT,CASSVRQGAGEKLFF,TRBJ1-4,TRBV21-1,NA,NA
TGTGCCAGCAGTTTGGGGCAGATAAATGAGCAGTTCTTC,CASSLGQINEQFF,TRBJ2-1,TRBV27,NA,NA
TGTGCCAGCAGGATACCGTACGGGACAGGGGCCTACGAGCAGTACTTC,CASRIPYGTGAYEQYF,TRBJ2-7,TRBV27,NA,TRBD1
TGTGCCAACAGTAAAGGGGTCACCGGGGAGCTGTTTTTT,CANSKGVTGELFF,TRBJ2-2,TRBV10-3,NA,NA
TGTGCCAGCACCTTTGACAGGGAAGAGACCCAGTACTTC,CASTFDREETQYF,TRBJ2-5,TRBV2,NA,TRBD1
TGCGCCAGCAGCTTGGGAGGGTGGGCTAGCACAGATACGCAGTATTTT,CASSLGGWASTDTQYF,TRBJ2-3,TRBV5-1,NA,NA
TGTGCCAGTAGTGGTTGGCAGGAGAACACTGAAGCTTTCTTT,CASSGWQENTEAFF,TRBJ1-1,TRBV19,NA,NA
TGTGCCAGCAGTGAAGGCAGGGTTGCTTCTGGCTACACCTTC,CASSEGRVASGYTF,TRBJ1-2,TRBV6-1,NA,NA
TGTGCCAGCAGGAGGACAGGGGGCGCTTCGGGGGCCAACGTCCTGACTTTC,CASRRTGGASGANVLTF,TRBJ2-6,TRBV21-1,NA,NA
TGTGCCTGGTCGACAAGAGATACGCAGTATTTT,CAWSTRDTQYF,TRBJ2-3,TRBV30,NA,NA
TGCGCCAGCAGCTTCACTAGCGGGGGGAGGGAGACCCAGTACTTC,CASSFTSGGRETQYF,TRBJ2-5,TRBV5-1,NA,TRBD2
TGCGCCAGCGGGCGGGACAGGCCCATCTATGGCTACACCTTC,CASGRDRPIYGYTF,TRBJ1-2,TRBV5-1,NA,TRBD1
TGTGCCAGTAGCTCCTTTGATGGTTCCTACAATGAGCAGTTCTTC,CASSSFDGSYNEQFF,TRBJ2-1,TRBV19,NA,NA
TGTGCCAGCAGTAACATTAGGCCCGGACTCTACGAGCAGTACTTC,CASSNIRPGLYEQYF,TRBJ2-7,TRBV6-5,medium-sized,NA
TGTGCCAGTAGTTGGGCAACTAATGAAAAACTGTTTTTT,CASSWATNEKLFF,TRBJ1-4,TRBV19,NA,NA
TGTGCCAGCAGTTCGCCCCGGGGCAGGTCGAATTCACCCCTCCACTTT,CASSSPRGRSNSPLHF,TRBJ1-6,TRBV27,NA,NA
TGTGCCAGCAGCCCCAGCGCCCTGGCACAAGAGACCCAGTACTTC,CASSPSALAQETQYF,TRBJ2-5,TRBV7-2,NA,NA
TGTGCCAGCAGTGGCGGGGGCCCCACAGATACGCAGTATTTT,CASSGGGPTDTQYF,TRBJ2-3,TRBV6-1,NA,NA
TGTGCCAGCAGCATTATCCTGATGGGACAGGGGTTCCCCGAGCAGTACTTC,CASSIILMGQGFPEQYF,TRBJ2-7,TRBV11-2,NA,TRBD1
TGCGCCAGCAGCCAAGGACGTGCGTTTAGTCAGACCCAGCCCCAGCATTTT,CASSQGRAFSQTQPQHF,TRBJ1-5,TRBV4-1,NA,NA
TGCGCCAGCAGTTATCAGGGACAGTCGAGCAATCAGCCCCAGCATTTT,CASSYQGQSSNQPQHF,TRBJ1-5,TRBV10-1,NA,TRBD1
TGTGCCAGTAGAAGGGCGGGGACCGGGGAGCTGTTTTTT,CASRRAGTGELFF,TRBJ2-2,TRBV19,NA,NA
TGTGCCAGCCTGACTTCTCACCCCAATCAGCCCCAGCATTTT,CASLTSHPNQPQHF,TRBJ1-5,TRBV6-1,NA,NA
TGTGCCAGCAGGACCCCTCGGGAGAGAGGTACTAATGAGCAGTTCTTC,CASRTPRERGTNEQFF,TRBJ2-1,TRBV28,NA,NA
TGTGCCAGCAGCCAAGTACAGGGGTTCTATAATTCACCCCTCCACTTT,CASSQVQGFYNSPLHF,TRBJ1-6,TRBV14,NA,TRBD1